One T cell receptor beta chain is described in this entry. The data belong to a study of blood T cell repertoires in COVID-19. At the level of the study: Sources were T cells, B-cell-depleted T cells, or PBMCs; the material itself was cDNA or gDNA.

Deletions cut 0 bases from V and 7 bases from J, with 13 bases between. The CDR3 sequence is 15 residues long. Germline V gene data show CDR1 as MGHRA and CDR2 as YSYEKL. The authors' processing: Amplifying reference gene primers gave estimates of nucleated cell counts. Using immunoSEQ multiplex PCR, the repertoire was profiled, and TCRdb retains in-frame clones only, with some absent. V and J calls and clone size are given by that table; D and trimming were obtained from the DNA. The table has roughly 30,000 clones, roughly nine tenths seen once; the top ten hold under 4.5%. The sequenced material came from peripheral blood. The receptor was derived from a man between 60 and 75 years old with acute or convalescent COVID-19. The chain has TRBV4-1 and TRBJ1-5, with D tentatively TRBD1 (5 bases). CDR3 protein: CASSQDMGREQPQHF. The CDR3 DNA follows: TGCGCCAGCAGCCAAGATATGGGCAGGGAACAGCCCCAGCATTTT.